The next 8 T cell receptor beta chains were all read from a single sample in a study of blood T cell repertoires in COVID-19. TCRdb keeps only in-frame clones here, not all; method: immunoSEQ multiplex PCR. The repertoire holds about 66,000 clones, with about 86% as singletons. Sequencing input: peripheral blood. The receptors come from a man aged 50-60 years with active COVID-19.

This rearrangement joins TRBV2 to TRBJ2-2; 8 nucleotides agree with TRBD1. The CDR3 loop spans 16 amino acids. V gave up 3 bases and J gave up 1 base; unmatched junction bases: 4. Germline V gives CDR1 SNHLY, CDR2 FYNNEI. In DNA, the CDR3 is TGTGCCAGCAGTGACAGGGGGCCAGTGAACACCGGGGAGCTGTTTTTT. Translated, it gives CASSDRGPVNTGELFF.

The V and J genes are TRBV6-1 and TRBJ2-5; D is unclear. CDR3 length: 13 residues. V lost 2 bases and J lost 6, with 10 bases in between. Per the germline V gene, CDR1 is MNHNS and CDR2 is SASEGT. The CDR3 DNA sequence: TGTGCCAGCAGTGAAAGTAGGAGAAAGACCCAGTACTTC. Protein sequence: CASSESRRKTQYF.

This clone has just one count. The chain is built from TRBV15 and TRBJ2-4, with D possibly matching TRBD2 (5 bases). The CDR3 consists of 15 residues. The V gene lost 3 bases and the J gene lost 1 base, with 10 bases spanning the gap. Germline lookup yields CDR1 LNHNV and CDR2 YYDKDF (reference sequence). The DNA for the CDR3 is TGTGCCACCAGCAGGGGAGAAGCGGCCAAAAACATTCAGTACTTC. Translation gives CATSRGEAAKNIQYF.

The gene calls are TRBV27 and TRBJ2-1, with 11 bases identical to TRBD2. J gave up 7 bases and V 2 bases, and 10 bases lay outside the gene matches. The CDR3 consists of 17 residues. Germline V gene sequence: CDR1 MNHEY, CDR2 SMNVEV (reference sequence). The CDR3 is CASSLGSGRVGRNEQFF. The CDR3, as DNA: TGTGCCAGCAGTTTAGGTAGCGGGAGGGTGGGTAGGAATGAGCAGTTCTTC.

The rearrangement joins TRBV3-1 (or the pseudogene TRBV3-2) to TRBJ2-1, with 16 bases fitting TRBD2. Per germline, CDR1 LGHDT and CDR2 YNNKEL (reference sequence). J was trimmed by 6 bases and V by 6 bases; bases with no gene match: 14. The CDR3 is 19 residues long. CDR3 region: CASRPGAGTSGGAFNEQFF. DNA for the CDR3: TGTGCCAGCAGGCCTGGCGCGGGGACTAGCGGGGGGGCTTTCAATGAGCAGTTCTTC.

This chain joins TRBV27 and TRBJ2-2; 10 bases agree with TRBD2. After removal of 3 bases from V and 7 bases from J, the junction contained 11 bases not matched to a gene. The CDR3 sequence is 17 residues long. Germline CDR1 and CDR2: MNHEY and SMNVEV (reference sequence). The CDR3 sequence is CASSLWLAGEVVGELFF. In DNA form, the CDR3 reads TGTGCCAGCAGTTTGTGGCTAGCGGGAGAAGTCGTCGGGGAGCTGTTTTTT.

V and J are TRBV7-3 and TRBJ2-1, with D hard to call. V was trimmed by 2 bases and J by 13 bases, leaving 18 bases between them. Germline-derived CDR1 and CDR2 are SGHTA and FQGTGA. The CDR3 spans 14 residues. In DNA, the CDR3 is TGTGCCAGCAGCTTAGGCGGCAACACCGCCCTTCAGTTCTTC. Its translation is CASSLGGNTALQFF.

V is TRBV1 and J is TRBJ2-7; TRBD2 was called by the table and not checked on the DNA. TRBV1 is flagged as a pseudogene. The CDR3 is made up of 19 amino acids. CDR3 sequence reads: CTSRTQGLAGGLTAYEQYV. In DNA form, the CDR3 reads TGCACCAGCCGAACCCAGGGACTAGCGGGAGGGTTGACGGCCTACGAGCAGTACGTC.